Below are 32 T cell receptor beta chains sequenced from a single sample in a study of T cells in severe cutaneous drug reactions. Bulk and single-cell libraries used iRepertoire multiplex PCR with TCR subtype-specific primers. From the multiplex PCR reads, TCRdb lists one entry per CDR3 protein and no DNA. This listing includes about 5,000 distinct CDR3 sequences. Carbamazepine had induced Stevens-Johnson syndrome or toxic epidermal necrolysis in the sequenced donors. The sequencing input was PBMCs. The receptors derive from a human donor with a severe cutaneous adverse drug reaction.

This clonotype shows up as medium-sized (0.01 to 0.1%) by frequency. The chain combines TRBV28 with TRBJ1-6; TCRdb reports TRBD1, a call that lacks DNA to check it against. Germline CDR1 MDHEN, CDR2 SYDVKM. The CDR3 has 16 amino acids. CDR3 residues: CASSFKAGTQRSPLHF.

The chain recombines TRBV5-4 with TRBJ2-2; with no DNA, the TCRdb D assignment of TRBD2 cannot be verified. The CDR3 sequence is 20 residues long. Germline CDR1 reads SGHNT; CDR2 reads YYREEE (reference sequence). CDR3 loop: CASSLEVLAGDWVGTGELFF. Filled out from reference TRBV5-4 and TRBJ2-2, the complete variable domain reads ETGVTQSPTHLIKTRGQQVTLRCSSQSGHNTVSWYQQALGQGPQFIFQYYREEENGRGNFPPRFSGLQFPNYSSELNVNALELDDSALYLCASSLEVLAGDWVGTGELFFGEGSRLTVL.

This clonotype shows up as large by frequency. The chain joins TRBV27 to TRBJ1-5. This CDR3 has 14 residues. CDR1 and CDR2 from the germline V gene are MNHEY and SMNVEV (reference sequence). The CDR3: CASSYGYSNQPQHF.

This chain uses TRBV7-2 with TRBJ2-3; TCRdb picks TRBD2, but there is no DNA to check that call. This CDR3 region has 16 residues. CDR1 and CDR2 from the germline V gene are SGHTA and FQGNSA. CDR3 residues: CASSLATSKLLDTQYF.

This rearrangement joins TRBV9 to TRBJ2-7. The germline V gene encodes CDR1 SGDLS and CDR2 YYNGEE. This CDR3 is built from 15 residues. CDR3 in amino acids: CASSVEVSGAYEQYF.

The genes are TRBV28 and TRBJ2-7; TCRdb indicates TRBD2, and absent DNA this call remains unverified. CDR1 is MDHEN, CDR2 SYDVKM, per germline. The CDR3 has 15 amino acids. CDR3 sequence reads: CASAPGTSGAYEQYF.

This clonotype is medium-sized by frequency. The rearrangement joins TRBV10-3 to TRBJ1-1; TCRdb outputs TRBD1, but without DNA this stays unchecked. CDR1 and CDR2 from the germline V gene are ENHRY and SYGVKD. CDR3 length: 13 residues. Here the CDR3 reads CAISDPGDTEAFF.

V and J are TRBV4-3 and TRBJ1-5; TCRdb's D gene call, TRBD1, goes unchecked for lack of DNA. CDR1 LGHNA and CDR2 YSLEER come from the germline V gene. The CDR3 is made up of 14 amino acids. The CDR3 sequence is CASSQGTGSQPQHF.

V is TRBV19 and J is TRBJ2-2; the D call from TCRdb, TRBD2, cannot be confirmed without DNA. The CDR3 length is 15 residues. Germline loops: CDR1 LNHDA, CDR2 SQIVND (reference sequence). This chain's CDR3 is CASTELAGNTGELFF. Full variable domain (outside the CDR3, taken from reference TRBV19 and TRBJ2-2): DGGITQSPKYLFRKEGQNVTLSCEQNLNHDAMYWYRQDPGQGLRLIYYSQIVNDFQKGDIAEGYSVSREKKESFPLTVTSAQKNPTAFYLCASTELAGNTGELFFGEGSRLTVL.

The chain uses TRBV11-1 and TRBJ1-3; lacking DNA, the TRBD1 call made by TCRdb goes unchecked. In germline, CDR1 is SGHAT, CDR2 FQDESV (reference sequence). This CDR3 region has 14 residues. The CDR3 region is CASSFGQSENTIYF.

By frequency, this clonotype is medium-sized (0.01 to 0.1%). The CDR3 loop is CASSGGTGSYNEQFF. The J gene is TRBJ2-1, the V gene TRBV27; checking the TCRdb D call of TRBD1 is not possible without DNA. Germline values: CDR1 MNHEY, CDR2 SMNVEV (reference sequence). The CDR3 has 15 residues.

The V and J genes are TRBV12-3 or TRBV12-4 and TRBJ2-2; the TRBD2 assignment by TCRdb is unverifiable without DNA. The CDR3 totals 17 residues. The CDR3: CASSGGLAGYSTGELFF.

This clonotype is labeled medium-sized based on frequency. CDR3 amino acids: CASSPGGGLYQETQYF. The genes are TRBV7-9 and TRBJ2-5; TCRdb reports TRBD2, a call that lacks DNA to check it against. Per the germline V gene, CDR1 is SEHNR and CDR2 is FQNEAQ (reference sequence). This CDR3 comprises 16 residues. Drawing the rest from reference TRBV7-9 and TRBJ2-5, the complete variable domain is DTGVSQNPRHKITKRGQNVTFRCDPISEHNRLYWYRQTLGQGPEFLTYFQNEAQLEKSRLLSDRFSAERPKGSFSTLEIQRTEQGDSAMYLCASSPGGGLYQETQYFGPGTRLLVL.

V gene TRBV20-1 combines with J gene TRBJ2-3; TCRdb's assignment of TRBD2 cannot be checked, as there is no DNA. The CDR3 contains 13 residues. The germline V gene encodes CDR1 DFQATT and CDR2 SNEGSKA (reference sequence). CDR3 sequence reads: CSAFSGSTDTQYF.

This clonotype is deemed medium-sized by its frequency. The chain is built from TRBV28 and TRBJ1-4. There are 15 residues in the CDR3. Germline CDR1 and CDR2: MDHEN and SYDVKM. The CDR3 protein is CASNPWRDSNEKLFF.

The chain combines TRBV19 with TRBJ1-5. Germline-derived CDR1 and CDR2 are LNHDA and SQIVND (reference sequence). CDR3 size: 15 residues. CDR3 loop: CASSIIHSSNQPQHF.

This clonotype is deemed medium-sized by its frequency. The CDR3 loop is CASSLGGGDEQYF. The chain uses TRBV27 and TRBJ2-7; TCRdb reports TRBD1, a call that lacks DNA to check it against. The CDR3 spans 13 residues. The germline CDR1 and CDR2 sequences are MNHEY and SMNVEV (reference sequence).

This clonotype is deemed medium-sized by its frequency. The chain carries TRBV6-1 and TRBJ2-7; checking the TCRdb D call of TRBD2 is not possible without DNA. This CDR3 has 15 amino acids. Germline V lookup: CDR1 MNHNS, CDR2 SASEGT. The CDR3 protein is CASTVPDIATYEQYF.

This clonotype is classed as medium-sized by frequency. The chain recombines TRBV6-1 with TRBJ2-1; lacking DNA, the TRBD1 call made by TCRdb goes unchecked. The CDR3 runs to 11 residues. Germline V gene sequence: CDR1 MNHNS, CDR2 SASEGT. The CDR3 sequence is CASNKGVEQFF.

The chain carries TRBV9 and TRBJ1-3; the TCRdb call, TRBD1, lacks DNA for checking. The CDR3 spans 14 residues. The germline V gene has CDR1 SGDLS and CDR2 YYNGEE. The CDR3 sequence: CASTPDISGNTIYF.

This rearrangement joins TRBV9 to TRBJ1-2; TCRdb outputs TRBD1, but without DNA this stays unchecked. CDR1 and CDR2 (germline): SGDLS, YYNGEE. The CDR3 runs 15 residues. The CDR3 is CASSLLQEGDYGYTF.

This clonotype is deemed medium-sized (0.01 to 0.1%) by its frequency. The chain joins TRBV4-3 to TRBJ2-3; the TRBD1 assignment by TCRdb is unverifiable without DNA. The CDR3 sequence is 14 residues long. CDR1 is LGHNA, CDR2 YSLEER, per germline. The CDR3 sequence is CASSSTGVGDTQYF.

This clonotype is medium-sized (0.01 to 0.1%) by frequency. This chain links TRBV6-1 with TRBJ2-1; TCRdb calls TRBD1, which cannot be checked without DNA. The CDR3 contains 17 residues. In germline, CDR1 is MNHNS, CDR2 SASEGT. The CDR3 reads CASSKSLGTGVYNEQFF.

This clonotype is identified as medium-sized (0.01 to 0.1%) from frequency. This rearrangement joins TRBV28 to TRBJ2-3; the TCRdb call, TRBD2, lacks DNA for checking. CDR3 length equals 15 residues. Germline V CDR1 and CDR2: MDHEN, SYDVKM. The CDR3 region is CATSYGGRATDTQYF.

The chain links TRBV24-1 to TRBJ2-1. This CDR3 contains 15 residues. Per the germline V gene, CDR1 is KGHDR and CDR2 is SFDVKD. The CDR3 is CATSDGSYSYNEQFF.

By frequency, this clonotype registers medium-sized. The chain combines TRBV14 with TRBJ1-1. Germline CDR1 and CDR2: SGHDN and FVKESK. The CDR3 sequence is 13 residues long. CDR3 region: CASSRQLNTEAFF.

This clonotype registers medium-sized by frequency. The chain has TRBV15 and TRBJ2-5. The CDR3 covers 15 residues. Germline V gives CDR1 LNHNV, CDR2 YYDKDF (reference sequence). This CDR3 reads CATSARGNLGETQYF.

In terms of frequency, this clonotype is medium-sized. The chain is built from TRBV4-3 and TRBJ2-1; TCRdb reports TRBD1, a call that lacks DNA to check it against. This CDR3 region has 16 residues. The germline gives CDR1 LGHNA, CDR2 YSLEER. This chain's CDR3 is CASSQDHAGQDNEQFF.

The chain links TRBV6-1 to TRBJ2-7; the D call of TRBD1 rests on TCRdb alone, since no DNA is present to check it. The length of the CDR3 is 15 residues. Germline V gene lookup returns CDR1 MNHNS and CDR2 SASEGT. CDR3 sequence: CASSEGQPGNYEQYF.

The chain links TRBV5-1 to TRBJ2-2. The CDR3 contains 16 residues. Germline V CDR1 and CDR2: SGHRS, YFSETQ. The CDR3: CASSLAEVGNTGELFF.

In terms of frequency, this clonotype is medium-sized (0.01 to 0.1%). The chain joins TRBV6-6 to TRBJ2-1; the TRBD1 assignment by TCRdb is unverifiable without DNA. Germline CDR1 and CDR2: MNHNY and SVGAGI (reference sequence). The CDR3 sequence is 18 residues long. The CDR3 protein is CASSYPATGTGSYNEQFF.

The chain carries TRBV2 and TRBJ2-3; the TCRdb D gene call, TRBD2, has no DNA to confirm it. CDR3 length: 14 residues. The germline V gene encodes CDR1 SNHLY and CDR2 FYNNEI. The CDR3 region is CASSAGAGTDTQYF.